This TCR beta chain derives from a study of T-cell memory formation after mild COVID-19. TCRdb re-analysed the 5' RACE reads in MiXCR, keeping a single row per CDR3 protein. The sample includes 360,000 or so distinct CDR3 sequences, 25% to 30% of them seen just once. Germline CDR1 is SGHRS and CDR2 is YFSETQ. The CDR3 covers 14 residues. V lost 4 bases and J lost 8; bases outside the gene matches: 8. The sequencing sample was made of PBMCs or a T cell subset sorted from them (not recorded which). The TCR originated in an adult woman who had mild COVID-19 (a few samples of this study predate the infection). Cell type and time point are not known. The genes are TRBV5-1 and TRBJ2-1; TRBD2 matches 8 bases. CDR3 sequence reads: CASSKGLVLDEQFF. In DNA form, the CDR3 reads TGCGCCAGCAGCAAGGGACTAGTACTCGATGAGCAGTTCTTC.